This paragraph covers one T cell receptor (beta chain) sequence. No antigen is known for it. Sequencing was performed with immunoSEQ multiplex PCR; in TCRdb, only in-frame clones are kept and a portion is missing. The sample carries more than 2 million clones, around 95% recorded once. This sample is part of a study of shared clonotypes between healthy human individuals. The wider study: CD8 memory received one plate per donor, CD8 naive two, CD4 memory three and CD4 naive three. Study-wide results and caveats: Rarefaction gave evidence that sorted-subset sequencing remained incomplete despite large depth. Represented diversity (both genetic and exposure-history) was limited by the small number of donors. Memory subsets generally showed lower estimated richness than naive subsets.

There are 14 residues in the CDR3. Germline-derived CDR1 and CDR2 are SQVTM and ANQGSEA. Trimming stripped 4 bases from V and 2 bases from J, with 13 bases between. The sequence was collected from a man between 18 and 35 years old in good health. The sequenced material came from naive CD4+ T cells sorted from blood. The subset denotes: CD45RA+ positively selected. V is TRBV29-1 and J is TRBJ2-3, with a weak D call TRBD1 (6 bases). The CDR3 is CSVGQVLYTDTQYF. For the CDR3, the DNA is TGCAGCGTTGGACAGGTCCTCTACACAGATACGCAGTATTTT.